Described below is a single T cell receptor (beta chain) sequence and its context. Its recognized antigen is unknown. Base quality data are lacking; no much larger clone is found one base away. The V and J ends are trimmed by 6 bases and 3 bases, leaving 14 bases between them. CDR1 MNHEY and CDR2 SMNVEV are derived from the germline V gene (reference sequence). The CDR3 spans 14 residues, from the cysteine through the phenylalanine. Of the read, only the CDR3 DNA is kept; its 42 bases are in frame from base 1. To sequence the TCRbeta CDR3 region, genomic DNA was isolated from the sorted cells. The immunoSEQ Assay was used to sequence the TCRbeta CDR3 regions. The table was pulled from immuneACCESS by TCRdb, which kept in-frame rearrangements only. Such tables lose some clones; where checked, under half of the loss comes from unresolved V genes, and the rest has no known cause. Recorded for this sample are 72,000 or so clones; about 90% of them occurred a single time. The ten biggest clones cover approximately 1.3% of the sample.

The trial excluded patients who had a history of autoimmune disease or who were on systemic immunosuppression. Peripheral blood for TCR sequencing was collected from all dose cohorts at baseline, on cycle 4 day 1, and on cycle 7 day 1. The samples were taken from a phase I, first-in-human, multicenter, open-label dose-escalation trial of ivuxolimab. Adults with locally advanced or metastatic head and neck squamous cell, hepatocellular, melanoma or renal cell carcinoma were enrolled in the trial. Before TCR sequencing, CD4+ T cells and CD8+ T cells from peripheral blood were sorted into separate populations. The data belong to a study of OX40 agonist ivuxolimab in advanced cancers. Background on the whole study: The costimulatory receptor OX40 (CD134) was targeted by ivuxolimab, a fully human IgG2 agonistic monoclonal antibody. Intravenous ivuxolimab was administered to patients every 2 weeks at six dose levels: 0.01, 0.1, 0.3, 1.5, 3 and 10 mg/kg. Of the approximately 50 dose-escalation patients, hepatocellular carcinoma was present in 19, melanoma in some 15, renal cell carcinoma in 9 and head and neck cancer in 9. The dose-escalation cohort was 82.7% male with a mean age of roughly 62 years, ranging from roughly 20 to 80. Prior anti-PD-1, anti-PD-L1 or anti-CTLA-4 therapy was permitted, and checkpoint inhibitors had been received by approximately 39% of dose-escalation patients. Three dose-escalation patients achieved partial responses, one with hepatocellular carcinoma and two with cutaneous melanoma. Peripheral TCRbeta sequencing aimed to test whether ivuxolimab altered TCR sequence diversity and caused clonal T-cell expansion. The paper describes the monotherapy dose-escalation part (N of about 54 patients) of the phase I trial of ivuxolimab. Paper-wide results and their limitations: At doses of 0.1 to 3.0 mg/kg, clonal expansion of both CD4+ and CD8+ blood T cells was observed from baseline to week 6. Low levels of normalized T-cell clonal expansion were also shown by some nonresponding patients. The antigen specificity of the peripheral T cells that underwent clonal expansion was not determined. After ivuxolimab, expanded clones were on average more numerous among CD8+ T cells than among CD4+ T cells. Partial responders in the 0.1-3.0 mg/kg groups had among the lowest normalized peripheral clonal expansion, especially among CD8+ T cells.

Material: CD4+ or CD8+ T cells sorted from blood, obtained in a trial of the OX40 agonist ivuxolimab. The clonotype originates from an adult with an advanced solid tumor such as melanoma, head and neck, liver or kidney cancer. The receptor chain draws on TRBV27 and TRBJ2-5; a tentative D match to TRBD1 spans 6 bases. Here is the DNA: TGTGCCAGCAGGCCGGGACAAGATAAAGAGACCCAGTACTTC. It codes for CASRPGQDKETQYF.